The rows below give T cell receptor beta chains drawn from one sample of a study of OX40 agonist ivuxolimab in advanced cancers. The method was immunoSEQ multiplex PCR; TCRdb's version includes in-frame clones alone and lacks a portion of them. The sample has around 62,000 clones; 91% are singletons. The sample in question was CD4+ or CD8+ T cells sorted from blood, obtained in a trial of the OX40 agonist ivuxolimab. Receptors originate from an adult with an advanced solid tumor such as melanoma, head and neck, liver or kidney cancer. Each CDR3 is given with its conserved first and last residue. D genes are given only for firm matches. The size of a clone is reported for some rows only, either as once, few or many, or as a class for expanded clones.

v_call	clone_size	d_call	j_call	cdr3_nt	cdr3_aa
TRBV6-4	-	-	TRBJ2-1	TGTGCCAGCAGTGAGTATCCGCGGAATGAGCAGTTCTTC	CASSEYPRNEQFF
TRBV21-1	-	-	TRBJ2-5	TGTGCCAGCAGCTACAGACAAGTACAAGAGACCCAGTACTTC	CASSYRQVQETQYF
TRBV12-5	-	TRBD1	TRBJ1-3	TGTGCTAGTGGTTTGCTCGGGACAGCTGGAAACACCATATATTTT	CASGLLGTAGNTIYF
TRBV5-1	-	-	TRBJ1-4	TGCGCCAGCTCTTTAGACAGCTTTAATGAAAAACTGTTTTTT	CASSLDSFNEKLFF
TRBV19	-	-	TRBJ1-5	TGTGCCAGTAGTAATGTTGGGACGGGCCTCAATCAGCCCCAGCATTTT	CASSNVGTGLNQPQHF
TRBV9	-	TRBD1	TRBJ1-2	TGCGCCAGCAGCGTAGACGACAGGGGGAAGTTTGGCTACACCTTC	CASSVDDRGKFGYTF
TRBV11-3	-	TRBD2	TRBJ2-1	TGTGCCAGCAGCTTAGATAGCGGGACTTACAATGAGCAGTTCTTC	CASSLDSGTYNEQFF
TRBV2	-	-	TRBJ2-5	TGTGCCAGCCATAAGGGAGGAAAAGAGACCCAGTACTTC	CASHKGGKETQYF
TRBV5-1	-	TRBD1	TRBJ1-3	TGCGCCAGCAGCTTGGAGACAGGGACCGGAAACACCATATATTTT	CASSLETGTGNTIYF
TRBV7-9	-	-	TRBJ1-3	TGTGCCAGCAGAACAGGTATCTCTGGAAACACCATATATTTT	CASRTGISGNTIYF
TRBV9	-	-	TRBJ1-4	TGTGCCAGCAGCGTAGCCCCAGGCTCCTCCGGTTTTAATGAAAAACTGTTTTTT	CASSVAPGSSGFNEKLFF
TRBV5-1	-	-	TRBJ2-1	TGCGCCAGCAGCTTGGCCCTCGGACAGAAGTACAATGAGCAGTTCTTC	CASSLALGQKYNEQFF
TRBV19	once	-	TRBJ2-3	TGTGCCAGTAAAGGTTTCGTGGGAAACACAGATACGCAGTATTTT	CASKGFVGNTDTQYF
TRBV29-1	-	-	TRBJ1-2	TGCAGCGTTGAAAGGAGTAACTATGGCTACACCTTC	CSVERSNYGYTF
TRBV6-1	once	-	TRBJ2-3	TGTGCCAGCAATCAGGGGTCGAGCACAGATACGCAGTATTTT	CASNQGSSTDTQYF
TRBV19	-	TRBD1	TRBJ2-2	TGTGCCAGTAGCACGACAGGGGCCAGCGGGGAGCTGTTTTTT	CASSTTGASGELFF
TRBV6-6	-	-	TRBJ2-5	TGTGCCAGCAGATTCTACCCTCAGCGGACCCAAGAGACCCAGTACTTC	CASRFYPQRTQETQYF
TRBV4-2	-	TRBD2	TRBJ2-5	TGTGCCAGCAGCCAAGCTACTAGCGGGAGTGGCCAAGAGACCCAGTACTTC	CASSQATSGSGQETQYF